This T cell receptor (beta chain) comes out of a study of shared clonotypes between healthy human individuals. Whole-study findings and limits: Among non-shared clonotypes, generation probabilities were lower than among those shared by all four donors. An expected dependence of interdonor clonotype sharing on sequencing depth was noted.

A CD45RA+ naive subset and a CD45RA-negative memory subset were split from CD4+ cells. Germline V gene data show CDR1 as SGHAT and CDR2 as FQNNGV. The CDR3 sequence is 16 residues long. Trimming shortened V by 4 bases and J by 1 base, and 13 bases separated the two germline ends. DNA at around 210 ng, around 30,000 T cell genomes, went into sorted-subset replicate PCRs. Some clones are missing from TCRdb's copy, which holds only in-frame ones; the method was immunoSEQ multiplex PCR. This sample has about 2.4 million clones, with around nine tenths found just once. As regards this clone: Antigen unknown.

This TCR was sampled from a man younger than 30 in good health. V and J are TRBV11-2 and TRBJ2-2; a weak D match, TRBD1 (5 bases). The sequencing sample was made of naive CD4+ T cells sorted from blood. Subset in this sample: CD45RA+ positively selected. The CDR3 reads CASSWVTAQNTGELFF. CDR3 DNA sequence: TGTGCCAGCAGCTGGGTGACAGCCCAGAACACCGGGGAGCTGTTTTTT.